This is a list of T cell receptor beta chains from one sample in a study of T cell changes during pregnancy in multiple sclerosis. The table came from immunoSEQ multiplex PCR; TCRdb's copy has only in-frame clones and leaves some out. Of about 59,000 clones listed, about 90% were seen once; the top ten hold 2.5% to 3.5%. This sample comprised peripheral blood, obtained in the third trimester of pregnancy. These receptors were taken from a female donor in good health, enrolled as a control in a pregnancy study. The CDR3 runs from the conserved cysteine through the conserved F or W. The order of the fields is J gene, clone size, V gene, D gene, CDR3 DNA, CDR3 protein. A D gene is named only where the DNA matches it firmly. The size field is filled for only some rows; it gives once, few, many or a size class.

j_call: TRBJ2-2; clone_size: -; v_call: TRBV15; d_call: TRBD2; cdr3_nt: TGTGCCACCAGCCCCCGATGGTCCGGGACTAGCGGGAGAACCGGGGAGCTGTTTTTT; cdr3_aa: CATSPRWSGTSGRTGELFF
j_call: TRBJ2-2; clone_size: -; v_call: TRBV10-2; d_call: TRBD2; cdr3_nt: TGCGCCAGCGTGGGGGGAGGGCCGGTCTACCCCGGGGAGCTGTTTTTT; cdr3_aa: CASVGGGPVYPGELFF
j_call: TRBJ2-1; clone_size: -; v_call: TRBV7-3; d_call: TRBD1; cdr3_nt: TGTGCCAGCAGCTCGACAGGGGCCATAGGGCAGTTCTTC; cdr3_aa: CASSSTGAIGQFF
j_call: TRBJ1-1; clone_size: -; v_call: TRBV14; d_call: -; cdr3_nt: TGTGCCAGCAGCCAAGATTGGGCAGGGTATAACACTGAAGCTTTCTTT; cdr3_aa: CASSQDWAGYNTEAFF
j_call: TRBJ2-3; clone_size: -; v_call: TRBV11-3; d_call: -; cdr3_nt: TGTGCCAGCAGCCGAGGCGCCTCCACAGATACGCAGTATTTT; cdr3_aa: CASSRGASTDTQYF
j_call: TRBJ2-1; clone_size: -; v_call: TRBV5-4; d_call: TRBD2; cdr3_nt: TGTGCCAGCAGCTCCCCTGGGGGGAGGGCCGTTAATGAGCAGTTCTTC; cdr3_aa: CASSSPGGRAVNEQFF
j_call: TRBJ2-2; clone_size: -; v_call: TRBV15; d_call: -; cdr3_nt: TGTGCCACCAGCAAACAGGGATGGACCGGGGAGCTGTTTTTT; cdr3_aa: CATSKQGWTGELFF
j_call: TRBJ2-5; clone_size: -; v_call: TRBV19; d_call: -; cdr3_nt: TGTGCCAGTAGTTCCGGACAGCTAAAAGAGACCCAGTACTTC; cdr3_aa: CASSSGQLKETQYF
j_call: TRBJ2-5; clone_size: -; v_call: TRBV29-1; d_call: TRBD2; cdr3_nt: TGCAGCGTTGAAAGGGGACTAGCGGGAGAGTTGGGGTCTGGAGAGACCCAGTACTTC; cdr3_aa: CSVERGLAGELGSGETQYF
j_call: TRBJ2-2; clone_size: once; v_call: TRBV15; d_call: TRBD1; cdr3_nt: TGTGCCACCAGCAGAGTTTTCGGGACAGCGAACACCGGGGAGCTGTTTTTT; cdr3_aa: CATSRVFGTANTGELFF
j_call: TRBJ2-4; clone_size: once; v_call: TRBV9; d_call: TRBD1; cdr3_nt: TGTGCCAGCAGCCCTCGGACAGGAGTAAACATTCAGTACTTC; cdr3_aa: CASSPRTGVNIQYF
j_call: TRBJ2-1; clone_size: -; v_call: TRBV4-3; d_call: TRBD2; cdr3_nt: TGCGCCAGCAGCCAAGATTCCTTAGCGGGAGTGTTTAATGAGCAGTTCTTC; cdr3_aa: CASSQDSLAGVFNEQFF
j_call: TRBJ2-3; clone_size: -; v_call: TRBV5-1; d_call: -; cdr3_nt: TGCGCCAGCAGCAGGGACACATCACCGCCAGATACGCAGTATTTT; cdr3_aa: CASSRDTSPPDTQYF
j_call: TRBJ2-7; clone_size: -; v_call: TRBV5-5; d_call: -; cdr3_nt: TGTGCCAGCAGTCGTGGCGGGGCAGAATCCTACGAGCAGTACTTC; cdr3_aa: CASSRGGAESYEQYF
j_call: TRBJ1-2; clone_size: -; v_call: TRBV7-9; d_call: -; cdr3_nt: TGTGCCAGCAGCCTCTTCGACAGGTCTTTCTATGGCTACACCTTC; cdr3_aa: CASSLFDRSFYGYTF
j_call: TRBJ1-3; clone_size: -; v_call: TRBV29-1; d_call: TRBD1; cdr3_nt: TGCAGCGTTGCCGCCACAGGGGGCGGAAACACCATATATTTT; cdr3_aa: CSVAATGGGNTIYF
j_call: TRBJ1-1; clone_size: -; v_call: TRBV10-3; d_call: -; cdr3_nt: TGTGCCATCAGTGAGTCGAACGGGGGTACTGAAGCTTTCTTT; cdr3_aa: CAISESNGGTEAFF
j_call: TRBJ1-1; clone_size: -; v_call: TRBV10-3; d_call: -; cdr3_nt: TGTGCCATCAGGGGGCCGGCCCTGAACACTGAAGCTTTCTTT; cdr3_aa: CAIRGPALNTEAFF
j_call: TRBJ2-7; clone_size: once; v_call: TRBV5-8; d_call: -; cdr3_nt: TGTGCCAGCAGCTTGGATCCAGGGAAAACCTACGAGCAGTACTTC; cdr3_aa: CASSLDPGKTYEQYF
j_call: TRBJ2-1; clone_size: -; v_call: TRBV7-7; d_call: TRBD1; cdr3_nt: TGTGCCAGCAGCAAAAGGGACAGGGGCCTTAATGAGCAGTTCTTC; cdr3_aa: CASSKRDRGLNEQFF
j_call: TRBJ1-4; clone_size: -; v_call: TRBV7-8; d_call: -; cdr3_nt: TGTGCCAGCAGATGGGGGGAGACGACTAATGAAAAACTGTTTTTT; cdr3_aa: CASRWGETTNEKLFF
j_call: TRBJ2-6; clone_size: -; v_call: TRBV2; d_call: -; cdr3_nt: TGTGCCAGCAGTGAAGGGTTAGGGGGTTCTCGCCTCTCTGGGGCCAACGTCCTGACTTTC; cdr3_aa: CASSEGLGGSRLSGANVLTF
j_call: TRBJ1-2; clone_size: few; v_call: TRBV15; d_call: TRBD1; cdr3_nt: TGTGCCACCAGCAGAAGTCTGACAGGGGTGAGCTATGGCTACACCTTC; cdr3_aa: CATSRSLTGVSYGYTF